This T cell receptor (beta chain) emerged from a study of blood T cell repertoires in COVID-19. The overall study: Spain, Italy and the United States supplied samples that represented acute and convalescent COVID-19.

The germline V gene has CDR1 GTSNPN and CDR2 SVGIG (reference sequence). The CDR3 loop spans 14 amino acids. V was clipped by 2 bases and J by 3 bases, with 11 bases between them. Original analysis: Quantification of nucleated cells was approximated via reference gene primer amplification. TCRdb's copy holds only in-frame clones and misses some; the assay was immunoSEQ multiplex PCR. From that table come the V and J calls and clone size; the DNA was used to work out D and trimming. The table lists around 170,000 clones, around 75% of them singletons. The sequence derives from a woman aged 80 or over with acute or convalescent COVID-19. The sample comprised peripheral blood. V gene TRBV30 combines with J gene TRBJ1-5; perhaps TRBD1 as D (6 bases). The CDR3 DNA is TGTGCCTGGAGTAAAAACAGGGTCAATCAGCCCCAGCATTTT. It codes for CAWSKNRVNQPQHF.